This T cell receptor beta chain was found in a study of blood T cell repertoires in COVID-19. About the study: Sample material is recorded as cDNA or gDNA derived from T cells, B-cell-depleted T cells, or PBMCs.

Per the authors' pipeline: Amplifying reference gene primers gave estimates of nucleated cell counts. The data were produced by immunoSEQ multiplex PCR, yet TCRdb's version contains in-frame clones alone and is incomplete. D and trimming come from the DNA, and the V and J calls and clone size come from that table. The data hold roughly 81,000 clones, with around nine tenths observed a single time. Trimming cost V 3 bases and J 5 bases, with 16 bases left between them. The V gene's germline CDR1 is MNHEY and CDR2 SMNVEV (reference sequence). The CDR3 runs to 15 residues. The sequence derives from a man in his 70s with active or convalescent COVID-19. The rearrangement links TRBV27 to TRBJ2-5, with D maybe TRBD2 (5 bases). The specimen was peripheral blood. The CDR3 loop reads CASSFAPTMRETQYF. In nucleotides, the CDR3 is TGTGCCAGCAGTTTCGCCCCGACTATGCGGGAGACCCAGTACTTC.